Presented here are 20 T cell receptor beta chains from one specimen sequenced in a study of T cells in Graves' hyperthyroidism and ophthalmopathy. It was RNA transcripts that yielded the amplified TCR beta CDR3 regions. HTBI primers were employed in a first-round RT-PCR of the TCR CDR3. One entry per CDR3 protein results from TCRdb running MiXCR on the multiplex PCR reads. The table lists under 450,000 distinct CDR3 sequences, around 14% of them singletons. Sequenced: blood. The source of these receptors is a woman aged 18-29 years with Graves' hyperthyroidism.

V is TRBV12-3 or TRBV12-4 and J is TRBJ2-3; 9 bases align to TRBD1. There are 16 residues in the CDR3. Losses at the gene ends were 6 bases for V and 4 bases for J; bases not matched to a gene: 11. CDR3 sequence reads: CASRRTTGGIADTQYF. The CDR3 bases are TGTGCCAGCAGGCGCACAACAGGGGGCATCGCAGATACGCAGTATTTT.

This clonotype showed up many times. The CDR3 loop reads CSGDLAGGSYNEQFF. The CDR3 coding sequence is TGCAGTGGAGACTTAGCGGGGGGCTCCTACAATGAGCAGTTCTTC. The chain joins TRBV20-1 to TRBJ2-1, with 10 nucleotides matching TRBD2. Looked up from germline, CDR1 is DFQATT and CDR2 is SNEGSKA (reference sequence). V lost 7 bases, J lost 0 bases, and 6 bases stayed unmatched. The CDR3 runs to 15 residues.

This clonotype was counted many times. The genes are TRBV12-3 or TRBV12-4 and TRBJ2-1; a weak D match, TRBD2 (7 bases). Trimming pared 5 bases from V and 0 bases from J, leaving 14 bases between. The CDR3 length is 16 residues. CDR3 amino acids: CASSIGRGSSYNEQFF. CDR3 bases: TGTGCCAGCAGTATTGGGAGGGGGAGCTCCTACAATGAGCAGTTCTTC.

The chain links TRBV7-3 to TRBJ2-1; no clear D gene. V was cut by 2 bases and J by 4 bases, with 12 bases left in between. Germline V gene sequence: CDR1 SGHTA, CDR2 FQGTGA. The CDR3 length is 15 residues. The CDR3 loop reads CASSLGQIIYNEQFF. Written as DNA, the CDR3 is TGTGCCAGCAGCTTAGGGCAGATCATTTACAATGAGCAGTTCTTC.

This chain links TRBV9 with TRBJ2-5; tentatively, D is TRBD2 (5 bases). V lost 0 bases, J lost 3 bases, and 15 bases lay in between. Germline assignment: CDR1 SGDLS and CDR2 YYNGEE. The CDR3 consists of 16 residues. The CDR3 nucleotides read TGTGCCAGCAGCGTAGTTGGCGGGCCAGATAAAGAGACCCAGTACTTC. Translation gives CASSVVGGPDKETQYF.

This clonotype was found many times. The rearrangement joins TRBV6-5 to TRBJ2-7; TRBD1 matches at 7 bases. Trimming at V came to 2 bases and at J to 4 bases, leaving 5 bases not matched to a gene. The CDR3 is 14 amino acids. Per germline, CDR1 MNHEY and CDR2 SVGAGI. The CDR3 loop reads CASSYRDSLYEQYF. CDR3 coding DNA: TGTGCCAGCAGTTACCGGGACAGCCTATACGAGCAGTACTTC.

This clonotype was observed many times. V and J are TRBV5-1 and TRBJ2-2; D remains unclear. The ends were cut back, 0 bases at V and 7 bases at J, with 7 bases in the middle. CDR3 length: 13 amino acids. The germline V gene encodes CDR1 SGHRS and CDR2 YFSETQ. This CDR3 is CASSLGSVGELFF. For the CDR3, the DNA is TGCGCCAGCAGCTTGGGATCTGTCGGGGAGCTGTTTTTT. The entire variable domain, with the rest obtained from reference TRBV5-1 and TRBJ2-2, is as follows: KAGVTQTPRYLIKTRGQQVTLSCSPISGHRSVSWYQQTPGQGLQFLFEYFSETQRNKGNFPGRFSGRQFSNSRSEMNVSTLELGDSALYLCASSLGSVGELFFGEGSRLTVL.

This clonotype was observed at least ten times. This sequence joins TRBV12-3 or TRBV12-4 and TRBJ1-5; tentative D call: TRBD1 (5 bases). Between the trimmed V and J ends, which lost 2 bases and 5 bases, there was a span of 10 bases. This CDR3 has 14 residues. The CDR3 DNA sequence: TGTGCCAGCAGTTTATGGCAGGGTGATCAGCCCCAGCATTTT. Its translation is CASSLWQGDQPQHF.

The table lists this clonotype with many counts. The chain combines TRBV20-1 with TRBJ2-1, with 9 bases aligning to TRBD2. Germline V lookup: CDR1 DFQATT, CDR2 SNEGSKA (reference sequence). Unmatched junction bases numbered 10, after V lost 5 bases and J lost 5 bases. The CDR3 has 15 amino acids. The CDR3 DNA reads as TGCAGTGCTTTAATAGCGGGGGCAGACAACAATGAGCAGTTCTTC. As protein: CSALIAGADNNEQFF.

This clonotype was picked up many times. This chain connects TRBV7-9 to TRBJ2-7, with 7 bases fitting TRBD2. The CDR3 extends over 15 amino acids. CDR1 SEHNR and CDR2 FQNEAQ come from the germline V gene (reference sequence). V gave up 5 bases and J gave up 6 bases; unmatched junction bases: 13. As DNA, the CDR3 is TGTGCCAGCAGCGTCCGCGGGCCCCCGGGGGGCGAGCAGTACTTC. Its protein is CASSVRGPPGGEQYF. The whole variable domain, remainder taken from reference TRBV7-9 and TRBJ2-7, is DTGVSQNPRHKITKRGQNVTFRCDPISEHNRLYWYRQTLGQGPEFLTYFQNEAQLEKSRLLSDRFSAERPKGSFSTLEIQRTEQGDSAMYLCASSVRGPPGGEQYFGPGTRLTVT.

The J gene is TRBJ1-6, the V gene TRBV6-2 or TRBV6-3, with 8 positions matching TRBD1. J was trimmed by 4 bases and V by 2 bases; bases with no gene match: 13. Germline CDR1 MNHEY, CDR2 SVGEGT. CDR3 length equals 19 residues. CDR3 residues: CASSYLDRGLSPYNSPLHF. The CDR3 region has the DNA TGTGCCAGCAGTTACCTCGACAGGGGACTTAGTCCTTATAATTCACCCCTCCACTTT.

This clonotype has just a few counts. V and J are TRBV6-1 and TRBJ2-2, with D possibly TRBD2 on 6 matching bases. The ends were cut back, 4 bases at V and 7 bases at J, with 10 bases in the middle. The CDR3 loop spans 13 amino acids. Germline assignment: CDR1 MNHNS and CDR2 SASEGT. The CDR3 region is CASSGGVSGELFF. In DNA, the CDR3 is TGTGCCAGCAGTGGCGGGGTTAGCGGGGAGCTGTTTTTT.

This clonotype was recorded a few times. This chain connects TRBV19 to TRBJ2-1; TRBD2 matches at 8 bases. The CDR3 is 14 residues long. Trimming removed 5 bases from V and 4 bases from J; junction bases left unmatched: 4. Germline V gene data show CDR1 as LNHDA and CDR2 as SQIVND (reference sequence). CDR3 sequence: CASSRVAGYNEQFF. CDR3 nucleotides: TGTGCCAGTAGTCGGGTAGCGGGGTACAATGAGCAGTTCTTC.

Comment on this clonotype: Just one base apart from a much larger clone, this may be a read error. The genes are TRBV12-3 or TRBV12-4 and TRBJ1-1; the D gene is possibly TRBD1 (6 bases). The CDR3 has 13 amino acids. V dropped 7 bases and J dropped 4 bases, with 13 bases sitting between them. The CDR3 sequence: CASNGGRGTEAFF. Written as DNA, the CDR3 is TGTGCCAGCAACGGGGGGCGAGGCACTGAAGCTTTCTTT.

This clonotype was picked up many times. The rearrangement uses TRBV12-3 or TRBV12-4 and TRBJ1-5; D gene ambiguous. Trimming took 5 bases from V and 1 from J, leaving 6 bases between them. The CDR3 contains 13 residues. The CDR3 DNA reads as TGTGCCAGCAGTACTCAGAGCAATCAGCCCCAGCATTTT. Protein product: CASSTQSNQPQHF.

This clonotype came up many times. The J gene is TRBJ1-5, the V gene TRBV5-1; weak D call: TRBD1 (6 bases). Trimming removed 2 bases from V and 2 bases from J, with 11 bases in between. There are 15 residues in the CDR3. Germline assignment: CDR1 SGHRS and CDR2 YFSETQ. The CDR3 DNA follows: TGCGCCAGCAGCTTCGCAGGGGAAGGCAATCAGCCCCAGCATTTT. Residues: CASSFAGEGNQPQHF.

This clonotype appeared many times. The V gene is TRBV14, the J gene TRBJ2-5, with D unresolved. Per the germline V gene, CDR1 is SGHDN and CDR2 is FVKESK. Trimming left V 4 bases short and J 7 bases short, with 10 bases between. This CDR3 region has 12 residues. The CDR3 DNA is TGTGCCAGCAGCCCTTCCTGGGGGACCCAGTACTTC. It yields the protein CASSPSWGTQYF.

This clonotype has ten or more counts. V usage is TRBV2 and J usage is TRBJ1-3; unclear D gene. The CDR3 loop spans 14 amino acids. Per the germline V gene, CDR1 is SNHLY and CDR2 is FYNNEI. V lost 6 bases and J 0 bases, leaving 9 bases between the germline ends. CDR3 loop: CASRPGSSGNTIYF. The CDR3 DNA reads as TGTGCCAGCAGGCCGGGGTCCTCTGGAAACACCATATATTTT.

This clonotype has a handful of counts. This may be a read error, as it is one base from a much larger clone. The chain employs TRBV27 and TRBJ1-4; tentatively, D is TRBD1 (6 bases). The germline gives CDR1 MNHEY, CDR2 SMNVEV (reference sequence). The CDR3 spans 15 residues. The CDR3 DNA follows: TGTGCCAGCAGTTGGACAGTGAGTGATAATGAAGAACTGTTTTTT. This translates into CASSWTVSDNEELFF.

This clonotype was detected many times. The chain has TRBV20-1 and TRBJ2-1, with TRBD2 identical over 11 bases. The CDR3 covers 17 residues. Germline lookup yields CDR1 DFQATT and CDR2 SNEGSKA (reference sequence). V dropped 5 bases and J dropped 0; count of bases not matched to a gene: 9. CDR3 in DNA: TGCAGTGCTTACGCTAGCGGGAGGTCCAGCTCCTACAATGAGCAGTTCTTC. Encoded protein: CSAYASGRSSSYNEQFF.